The T cell receptor beta chain under discussion was sequenced for a study of blood T cell repertoires in COVID-19. Study-wide context: Acute and convalescent COVID-19 specimens originated in the United States, Italy and Spain. The cDNA or gDNA used as material had been derived from T cells, B-cell-depleted T cells, or PBMCs.

As processed by the authors: How many nucleated cells were present was estimated from reference gene primer amplification. Sequencing was performed with immunoSEQ multiplex PCR; in TCRdb, only in-frame clones are kept and a portion is missing. V, J and clone size reflect that table, while D and trimming were determined from the DNA. The data hold more than 250,000 clones, with approximately 90% observed a single time. The germline V and J ends were trimmed by 2 bases and 9 bases, with 20 bases remaining between them. Germline CDR1 reads MNHEY; CDR2 reads SVGEGT. This CDR3 is 17 amino acids long. This clonotype was obtained from a woman in her fifties or sixties with COVID-19, enrolled during active disease. The specimen was peripheral blood. The chain joins TRBV6-2 or TRBV6-3 to TRBJ1-6, with D tentatively TRBD1 (6 bases). The CDR3 nucleotides are TGTGCCAGCAGTTACCAGGGACATCCTAGGAGAGGTTCACCCCTCCACTTT. Its translation is CASSYQGHPRRGSPLHF.